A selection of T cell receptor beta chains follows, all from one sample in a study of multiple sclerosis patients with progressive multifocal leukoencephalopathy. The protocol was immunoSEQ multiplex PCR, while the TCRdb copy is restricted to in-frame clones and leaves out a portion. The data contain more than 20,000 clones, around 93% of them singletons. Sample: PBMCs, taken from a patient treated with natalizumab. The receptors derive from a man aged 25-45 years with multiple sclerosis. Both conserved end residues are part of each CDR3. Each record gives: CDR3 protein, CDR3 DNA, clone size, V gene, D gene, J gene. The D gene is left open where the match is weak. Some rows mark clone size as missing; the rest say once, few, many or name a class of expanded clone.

cdr3_aa: CASSLWGLAGNNEQFF; cdr3_nt: TGCGCCAGCAGCTTGTGGGGACTAGCGGGAAACAATGAGCAGTTCTTC; clone_size: NA; v_call: TRBV5-1; d_call: TRBD2; j_call: TRBJ2-1
cdr3_aa: CASSLNSGNTIYF; cdr3_nt: TGTGCCAGCAGCTTAAACTCTGGAAACACCATATATTTT; clone_size: NA; v_call: TRBV7-9; d_call: NA; j_call: TRBJ1-3
cdr3_aa: CASSFRGFQETQYF; cdr3_nt: TGTGCCAGCAGCTTTCGGGGGTTCCAAGAGACCCAGTACTTC; clone_size: NA; v_call: TRBV5-6; d_call: NA; j_call: TRBJ2-5
cdr3_aa: CASSLAVVRLGEQYF; cdr3_nt: TGTGCCAGCAGCTTAGCTGTTGTGAGGTTAGGCGAGCAGTACTTC; clone_size: NA; v_call: TRBV11-2; d_call: NA; j_call: TRBJ2-7
cdr3_aa: CASSLFGVGNQPQHF; cdr3_nt: TGTGCCAGCAGTTTATTCGGGGTCGGCAATCAGCCCCAGCATTTT; clone_size: NA; v_call: TRBV27; d_call: NA; j_call: TRBJ1-5
cdr3_aa: CASSLPYTYEQYF; cdr3_nt: TGTGCCAGCAGCTTACCCTACACCTACGAGCAGTACTTC; clone_size: NA; v_call: TRBV5-6; d_call: NA; j_call: TRBJ2-7
cdr3_aa: CASRGGGVNQPQHF; cdr3_nt: TGTGCCAGCAGGGGGGGCGGGGTAAATCAGCCCCAGCATTTT; clone_size: once; v_call: TRBV6-5; d_call: NA; j_call: TRBJ1-5
cdr3_aa: CASSLRGYEQYF; cdr3_nt: TGTGCCAGCTCCCTCAGGGGTTACGAGCAGTACTTC; clone_size: once; v_call: TRBV18; d_call: NA; j_call: TRBJ2-7
cdr3_aa: CASSIGDNLEETQYF; cdr3_nt: TGTGCCAGTAGTATTGGGGACAACCTCGAAGAGACCCAGTACTTC; clone_size: NA; v_call: TRBV19; d_call: NA; j_call: TRBJ2-5
cdr3_aa: CASSGQARGYGYTF; cdr3_nt: TGTGCCAGTAGCGGTCAGGCGCGGGGCTATGGCTACACCTTC; clone_size: NA; v_call: TRBV19; d_call: NA; j_call: TRBJ1-2
cdr3_aa: CASSSTLIGSHPTGANVLTF; cdr3_nt: TGTGCCAGCAGTTCAACGCTAATAGGCAGTCACCCGACTGGGGCCAACGTCCTGACTTTC; clone_size: NA; v_call: TRBV28; d_call: NA; j_call: TRBJ2-6
cdr3_aa: CASSLTVLHGTSGNEQFF; cdr3_nt: TGCGCCAGCAGCTTGACAGTACTCCACGGGACTAGCGGGAATGAGCAGTTCTTC; clone_size: NA; v_call: TRBV5-1; d_call: TRBD2; j_call: TRBJ2-1
cdr3_aa: CASSPSPGLAEGGTGELFF; cdr3_nt: TGCGCCAGCAGCCCATCACCGGGACTAGCAGAGGGAGGCACCGGGGAGCTGTTTTTT; clone_size: NA; v_call: TRBV4-1; d_call: TRBD2; j_call: TRBJ2-2
cdr3_aa: CASSQDGSSYNEQFF; cdr3_nt: TGTGCCAGCAGCCAAGACGGCAGCTCCTACAATGAGCAGTTCTTC; clone_size: NA; v_call: TRBV4-2; d_call: NA; j_call: TRBJ2-1
cdr3_aa: CASTRSRDFYNEQFF; cdr3_nt: TGTGCCAGCACCAGATCCCGGGACTTCTACAATGAGCAGTTCTTC; clone_size: NA; v_call: TRBV7-2; d_call: NA; j_call: TRBJ2-1
cdr3_aa: CASSRSGYEQYF; cdr3_nt: TGTGCCAGCAGCCGGTCGGGGTACGAGCAGTACTTC; clone_size: NA; v_call: TRBV4-1; d_call: NA; j_call: TRBJ2-7
cdr3_aa: CAYSWVRGRRNTIYF; cdr3_nt: TGTGCCTACAGCTGGGTGCGGGGGCGACGAAACACCATATATTTT; clone_size: NA; v_call: TRBV30; d_call: NA; j_call: TRBJ1-3
cdr3_aa: CASSATISGNTIYF; cdr3_nt: TGTGCCAGTTCGGCGACCATCTCTGGAAACACCATATATTTT; clone_size: NA; v_call: TRBV19; d_call: NA; j_call: TRBJ1-3
cdr3_aa: CAIGPGSGTDTQYF; cdr3_nt: TGTGCCATCGGGCCAGGGTCGGGAACAGATACGCAGTATTTT; clone_size: NA; v_call: TRBV10-3; d_call: NA; j_call: TRBJ2-3
cdr3_aa: CASSTLQGAGGELFF; cdr3_nt: TGTGCCAGCAGCACTTTACAGGGGGCCGGCGGGGAGCTGTTTTTT; clone_size: NA; v_call: TRBV7-6; d_call: TRBD1; j_call: TRBJ2-2
cdr3_aa: CSVRGTEAFF; cdr3_nt: TGCAGCGTGCGGGGCACTGAAGCTTTCTTT; clone_size: NA; v_call: TRBV29-1; d_call: NA; j_call: TRBJ1-1
cdr3_aa: CASLRGMNTEAFF; cdr3_nt: TGTGCCAGCTTGAGGGGCATGAACACTGAAGCTTTCTTT; clone_size: NA; v_call: TRBV5-6; d_call: NA; j_call: TRBJ1-1
cdr3_aa: CASSLDAGTEAFF; cdr3_nt: TGTGCTAGCAGCCTTGACGCCGGCACTGAAGCTTTCTTT; clone_size: NA; v_call: TRBV7-7; d_call: NA; j_call: TRBJ1-1
cdr3_aa: CASSLRGGNPYEQYF; cdr3_nt: TGTGCCAGCAGTTTGCGCGGCGGCAACCCCTACGAGCAGTACTTC; clone_size: NA; v_call: TRBV27; d_call: NA; j_call: TRBJ2-7
cdr3_aa: CASSLVPSGRSYNEQFF; cdr3_nt: TGTGCCAGCAGCTTAGTTCCTAGCGGGCGCTCCTACAATGAGCAGTTCTTC; clone_size: NA; v_call: TRBV11-2; d_call: TRBD2; j_call: TRBJ2-1
cdr3_aa: CASSIQGGGYGYTF; cdr3_nt: TGTGCCAGCAGCATACAGGGGGGGGGCTATGGCTACACCTTC; clone_size: few; v_call: TRBV7-6; d_call: TRBD1; j_call: TRBJ1-2